The entry below describes one T cell receptor beta chain. These data originate in a study of blood T cell repertoires in COVID-19. V was shortened by 0 bases and J by 1 base, with 15 bases between the two germline ends. From germline, CDR1 is LGHDT and CDR2 YNNKEL (reference sequence). The CDR3 length is 17 residues. In the authors' workflow: Amplification of reference gene primers was used by the study to estimate nucleated cell counts. Using immunoSEQ multiplex PCR, the repertoire was profiled, and TCRdb retains in-frame clones only, with some absent. V and J calls and clone size are those listed in that table; D and trimming were worked out from the DNA. The profile covers fewer than 250,000 clones, with 75% to 90% appearing a single time and over 3.5% taken by the ten largest.

The receptor comes from a woman aged 25 to 45 who had been exposed to COVID-19. Sequenced sample: PBMCs or T cells enriched from blood (not recorded which). V is TRBV3-1 (or the pseudogene TRBV3-2) and J is TRBJ1-1; no definite D call. The CDR3 region has the DNA TGTGCCAGCAGCCAAGATTTAGCGGGGTTTTCGAACACTGAAGCTTTCTTT. Its translation: CASSQDLAGFSNTEAFF.